This note documents a single T cell receptor (beta chain) sequence. TCRdb fed the 5' RACE reads into MiXCR, producing one record per CDR3 protein. The data contain around 98,000 distinct CDR3 sequences, 15% to 20% of them singletons. This sample was taken from a study of T cells of healthy individuals. This CDR3 contains 13 residues. V lost 3 bases and J lost 5, with 8 bases in between. The clonotype comes from a human donor in good health. The chain recombines TRBV12-3 or TRBV12-4 with TRBJ1-5; D unclear. The DNA for the CDR3 is TGTGCCAGCAGTTTCCTGAGGGATCAGCCCCAGCATTTT. Translating it yields CASSFLRDQPQHF.